Shown below are 19 T cell receptor beta chains from a single sample sequenced in a study of T cell repertoires in cytomegalovirus infection. Using its own MiXCR run on the reads, TCRdb lists one record per CDR3 protein. Here the sample spans 400,000 or so distinct CDR3 sequences, around 32% being singletons. The material sequenced was PBMCs. These receptors all stem from a human donor in good health (CMV status not recorded). Some clones in this sample may be carry-over from other donors' samples.

This clonotype has more than one count but fewer than ten. The chain employs TRBV10-3 and TRBJ1-2, with D hard to call. Germline V gene data show CDR1 as ENHRY and CDR2 as SYGVKD. V gave up 6 bases and J gave up 3 bases, with 20 bases separating them. This CDR3 contains 16 residues. The CDR3 bases are TGTGCCATCAGCTCATCCCGGGAGGGCCTCTACTATGGCTACACCTTC. It translates to CAISSSREGLYYGYTF.

The V call is TRBV11-2, the J call TRBJ2-7, with D tentatively TRBD1 or TRBD2 (6 bases each). Germline CDR1 SGHAT, CDR2 FQNNGV. The CDR3 is 13 residues long. Trimming left V 6 bases short and J 2 bases short, with 11 bases between. This chain's CDR3 is CASRPGATYEQYF. DNA for the CDR3: TGTGCCAGCAGACCGGGGGCGACCTACGAGCAGTACTTC.

As for this clonotype: This could be a read error, since a much larger clone is one nucleotide away. The chain combines TRBV25-1 with TRBJ2-3; a possible D gene is TRBD2 (6 bases). This CDR3 has 17 residues. Looked up from germline, CDR1 is MGHDK and CDR2 is SYGVNS. CDR3 sequence reads: CASRANGGSTTTDSQYF. The CDR3, as DNA: TGTGCCAGCAGGGCAAATGGAGGGTCTACAACTACAGATTCGCAGTATTTT.

The genes are TRBV6-2 or TRBV6-3 and TRBJ2-5; tentatively, D is TRBD1 or TRBD2 (5 bases each). This CDR3 is built from 15 residues. The V and J ends lost 6 bases and 4 bases respectively, with 18 bases between them. Germline V gene sequence: CDR1 MNHEY, CDR2 SVGEGT. CDR3 region: CASSPRRDLPETQYF. CDR3 nucleotide sequence: TGTGCCAGCAGCCCACGAAGGGACCTCCCAGAGACCCAGTACTTC.

This clonotype appeared many times. This chain links TRBV7-2 with TRBJ1-1; 9 positions match TRBD1. CDR1 is SGHTA, CDR2 FQGNSA, per germline. Trimming cost V 5 bases and J 3 bases; bases outside gene matches: 7. CDR3 length: 15 residues. CDR3 nucleotide sequence: TGTGCCAGCAGCATGGACAGGGGTATGGACACTGAAGCTTTCTTT. This translates into CASSMDRGMDTEAFF. The whole variable domain, remainder taken from reference TRBV7-2 and TRBJ1-1, is GAGVSQSPSNKVTEKGKDVELRCDPISGHTALYWYRQSLGQGLEFLIYFQGNSAPDKSGLPSDRFSAERTGGSVSTLTIQRTQQEDSAVYLCASSMDRGMDTEAFFGQGTRLTVV.

The J gene is TRBJ1-1, the V gene TRBV2, with TRBD1 matching over 12 bases. The ends lost 11 bases at V and 2 bases at J; junction bases unmatched: 6. CDR1 is SNHLY, CDR2 FYNNEI, per germline. The CDR3 runs 14 residues. The CDR3 loop reads CAGDRGLLNTEAFF. CDR3 nucleotide sequence: TGTGCCGGGGACAGGGGGCTCTTAAACACTGAAGCTTTCTTT.

This clonotype has just a few counts. This chain links TRBV19 with TRBJ2-7, with D perhaps TRBD1 or TRBD2 (5 bases each). Trimming stripped 3 bases from V and 0 bases from J, with 12 bases between. Germline loops: CDR1 LNHDA, CDR2 SQIVND (reference sequence). The CDR3 extends over 15 amino acids. The CDR3 sequence is CASSIERDGSYEQYF. The CDR3 DNA follows: TGTGCCAGTAGTATCGAGAGGGACGGCTCCTACGAGCAGTACTTC.

This clonotype was detected only a few times. Here the CDR3 reads CASSLVAGTGEKLFF. The CDR3 bases are TGTGCCAGCAGCTTAGTGGCAGGGACGGGTGAAAAACTGTTTTTT. The V and J genes are TRBV7-8 and TRBJ1-4, with D tentatively TRBD1 (5 bases). Trimming cost V 1 base and J 7 bases, with 13 bases left between them. Looked up from germline, CDR1 is SGHVS and CDR2 is FQNEAQ. CDR3 length equals 15 residues.

In the case of this clonotype: At one end the junction does not follow the germline gene, possibly because of a read error. The CDR3 here is CASGLRAGTDQETQYF. In nucleotides, the CDR3 is TGTGCCAGCGGTTTGAGGGCTGGGACAGACCAAGAGACCCAGTACTTC. The gene calls are TRBV27 and TRBJ2-5; 7 bases agree with TRBD1. CDR1 is MNHEY, CDR2 SMNVEV, per germline (reference sequence). The CDR3 has 16 residues.

The chain is built from TRBV7-4 and TRBJ2-1, with 8 bases fitting TRBD2. V dropped 1 base and J dropped 9; count of bases not matched to a gene: 17. From germline, CDR1 is SGHVT and CDR2 SQSDAQ. The CDR3 is 18 amino acids. The CDR3 sequence: CASSLVDSGTPGRGEQFF. The CDR3 DNA reads TGTGCCAGCAGCTTAGTTGATAGCGGGACCCCGGGCCGCGGTGAGCAGTTCTTC.

A word on this clonotype: Possible read error: a much larger clone is one base away. V and J are TRBV7-6 and TRBJ1-1; 7 positions match TRBD1. CDR1 and CDR2 from the germline V gene are SGHVS and FNYEAQ. This CDR3 comprises 15 residues. CDR3 in amino acids: CASSSYRGLNTEALF. As DNA, the CDR3 is TGTGCCAGCAGCAGCTACAGGGGCCTGAACACTGAAGCTTTATTT.

Worth noting for this clonotype: A far larger clone differs by one base, so this is likely a read error. The chain links TRBV7-2 to TRBJ2-2; possibly TRBD2 for D (5 bases). In germline, CDR1 is SGHTA, CDR2 FQGNSA. This CDR3 has 12 residues. CDR3 nucleotides: TGTGCCAGCAGTTCCTACACCGGGGATCTGTTTTTT. Translation: CASSSYTGDLFF.

This clonotype was picked up a small number of times. The V call is TRBV10-3, the J call TRBJ2-3; D is unresolved. The CDR3 totals 13 residues. Trimming took off 4 bases at V and 4 bases at J, with 9 bases between the two ends. The germline V gene encodes CDR1 ENHRY and CDR2 SYGVKD. Here the CDR3 DNA reads TGTGCCATCAGTGGGGTCCCACCAGATACGCAGTATTTT. Translated, it gives CAISGVPPDTQYF.

V usage is TRBV7-2 and J usage is TRBJ1-1; D remains ambiguous. The CDR3 covers 14 residues. The germline V gene has CDR1 SGHTA and CDR2 FQGNSA. V shed 6 bases and J shed 4 bases, with 15 bases lying between them. This chain's CDR3 is CASRADPGITEAFF. The CDR3 DNA is TGTGCCAGCAGGGCAGACCCCGGGATCACTGAAGCTTTCTTT.

V usage is TRBV19 and J usage is TRBJ2-5; 8 bases are a match to TRBD2. The V gene end was trimmed by 1 base and the J gene end by 2 bases; junction bases not matched to a gene: 9. The CDR3 sequence is 17 residues long. Per germline, CDR1 LNHDA and CDR2 SQIVND (reference sequence). This CDR3 is CASSIGTGSGTQETQYF. CDR3 coding DNA: TGTGCCAGTAGTATAGGCACGGGTAGCGGGACACAAGAGACCCAGTACTTC.

The chain recombines TRBV19 with TRBJ2-7; D is undetermined. Germline-derived CDR1 and CDR2 are LNHDA and SQIVND (reference sequence). V was pared by 6 bases and J by 3 bases, with 12 bases between. The CDR3 extends over 13 amino acids. CDR3 coding DNA: TGTGCCAGTAGCCCCCCAGACAACTACGAGCAGTACTTC. Translation gives CASSPPDNYEQYF. The variable domain in full, completed from reference TRBV19 and TRBJ2-7, reads DGGITQSPKYLFRKEGQNVTLSCEQNLNHDAMYWYRQDPGQGLRLIYYSQIVNDFQKGDIAEGYSVSREKKESFPLTVTSAQKNPTAFYLCASSPPDNYEQYFGPGTRLTVT.

This clonotype was detected only a few times. The chain joins TRBV18 to TRBJ1-2; 7 bases are a match to TRBD1. The V gene end was trimmed by 6 bases and the J gene end by 5 bases; junction bases not matched to a gene: 9. Germline-derived CDR1 and CDR2 are KGHSH and LQKENI. CDR3 length: 14 amino acids. The CDR3 reads CASSPGTDYYGYTF. In nucleotides, the CDR3 is TGTGCCAGCTCGCCCGGGACAGACTATTATGGCTACACCTTC.

This chain connects TRBV10-3 to TRBJ2-7; D remains unclear. Trimming removed 4 bases from V and 6 bases from J, with 22 bases in between. CDR1 and CDR2 (germline): ENHRY, SYGVKD. This CDR3 region has 16 residues. CDR3 bases: TGTGCCATCAGTGGCCCAATGAAGCTCGGCTCGGTCGAGCAGTACTTC. As protein: CAISGPMKLGSVEQYF.

On this clonotype itself: A read error is likely, as this CDR3 ends without the conserved phenylalanine or tryptophan. The gene calls are TRBV28 and TRBJ2-5; 13 bases align to TRBD2. The CDR3 has 18 amino acids. The junction had 12 bases not matched to a gene; V was cut back by 6 bases and J by 2 bases. The germline V gene has CDR1 MDHEN and CDR2 SYDVKM. The CDR3, as DNA: TGTGCCAGCAGCAACACGAGACTAGCGGGGGGCCATCAAGAGACCCAGTACTTA. Its protein product is CASSNTRLAGGHQETQYL.